Listed below are T cell receptor beta chains from one sample, sequenced in a study of vaccination and CD4 T cells after COVID-19. These TCRs are of unknown antigen specificity. MiXCR was run by TCRdb on the PCR reads, yielding one entry per CDR3 protein. The sample consists of 6,500 to 8,500 distinct CDR3 sequences, around three fifths of them appearing once. Sequencing was carried out using CD4+ T cells from blood, cultured in vitro. The source of these receptors is a human donor who had recovered from COVID-19. Both conserved end residues are part of each CDR3. D genes are given only for firm matches. Size tells how often a clone was seen (once, few, many) or the class of an expanded clone, and some rows leave it out.

v_gene,abundance,d_gene,j_gene,CDR3aa,CDR3nt
TRBV7-2,few,-,TRBJ1-5,CASSPLYGDNQPQHF,TGTGCCAGCAGCCCGCTTTACGGGGACAATCAGCCCCAGCATTTT
TRBV27,once,-,TRBJ1-2,CASSAQPGLRNYGYTF,TGTGCCAGCAGTGCCCAACCGGGGCTTCGGAACTATGGCTACACCTTC
TRBV25-1,-,-,TRBJ1-4,CASSVVGAEKLFF,TGTGCCAGCAGTGTAGTCGGTGCGGAAAAACTGTTTTTT
TRBV20-1,-,TRBD1,TRBJ2-2,CSGTGDTGELFF,TGCAGTGGCACAGGGGACACCGGGGAGCTGTTTTTT
TRBV6-1,-,TRBD2,TRBJ2-7,CASRAGGRSYEQYF,TGTGCCAGCAGAGCGGGAGGGAGGTCCTACGAGCAGTACTTC
TRBV23-1,few,TRBD1,TRBJ1-5,CASSQFWTGSNQPQHF,TGCGCCAGCAGTCAATTCTGGACAGGGAGCAATCAGCCCCAGCATTTT
TRBV5-1,-,-,TRBJ1-5,CASSLDGSNQPQHF,TGCGCCAGCAGTCTGGACGGTAGCAATCAGCCCCAGCATTTT
TRBV7-6,-,TRBD1,TRBJ2-3,CASSLYMGTGSTDTQYF,TGTGCCAGCAGCTTATATATGGGGACAGGGAGCACAGATACGCAGTATTTT
TRBV11-3,-,-,TRBJ2-7,CASSAGTTGRYEQYF,TGTGCCAGCAGCGCCGGCACGACAGGGAGGTACGAGCAGTACTTC
TRBV2,medium-sized,-,TRBJ1-2,CASSEESVFYGYTF,TGTGCCAGCAGTGAAGAGTCAGTTTTCTATGGCTACACCTTC
TRBV11-3,-,TRBD2,TRBJ2-5,CASSSGLAGLETQYF,TGTGCCAGCAGTTCCGGACTAGCGGGATTGGAGACCCAGTACTTC
TRBV20-1,few,-,TRBJ1-5,CSAREDQISGPQHF,TGCAGTGCTAGAGAGGATCAAATCTCGGGGCCCCAGCATTTT
TRBV27,large,-,TRBJ1-6,CASRTEMAYNSPLHF,TGTGCCAGCAGGACCGAGATGGCCTATAATTCACCCCTCCACTTT
TRBV15,-,-,TRBJ2-3,CATRQVTDTQYF,TGTGCCACCCGCCAGGTGACAGATACGCAGTATTTT
TRBV6-2/TRBV6-3,-,-,TRBJ2-5,CASSYAPPQKTQYF,TGTGCCAGCAGTTACGCTCCCCCCCAAAAGACCCAGTACTTC
TRBV6-1,-,TRBD1,TRBJ1-2,CASKGSTGEGYTF,TGTGCCAGCAAAGGATCCACAGGGGAAGGCTACACCTTC
TRBV4-3,-,-,TRBJ2-3,CASSQDPRGTDTQYF,TGCGCCAGCAGCCAAGATCCTAGAGGCACAGATACGCAGTATTTT
TRBV10-3,-,TRBD1,TRBJ2-7,CASARGLGYGEQYF,TGTGCCAGCGCCAGGGGGCTGGGATATGGCGAGCAGTACTTC